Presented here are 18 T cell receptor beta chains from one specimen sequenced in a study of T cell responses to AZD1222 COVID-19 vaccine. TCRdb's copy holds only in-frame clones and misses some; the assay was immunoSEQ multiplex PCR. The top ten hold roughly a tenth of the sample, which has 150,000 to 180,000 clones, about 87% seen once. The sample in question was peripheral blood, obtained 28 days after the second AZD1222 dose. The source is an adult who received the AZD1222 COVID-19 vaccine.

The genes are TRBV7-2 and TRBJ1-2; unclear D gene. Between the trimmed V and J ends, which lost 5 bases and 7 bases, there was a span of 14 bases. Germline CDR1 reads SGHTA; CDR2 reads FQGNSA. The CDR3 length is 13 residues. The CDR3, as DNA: TGTGCCAGCAGCCCCTTGAAGAACCGTGGCTACACCTTC. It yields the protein CASSPLKNRGYTF.

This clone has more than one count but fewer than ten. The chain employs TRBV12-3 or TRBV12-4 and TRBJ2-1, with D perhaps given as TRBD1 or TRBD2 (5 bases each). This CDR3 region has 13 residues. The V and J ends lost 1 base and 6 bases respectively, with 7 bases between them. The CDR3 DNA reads TGTGCCAGCAGTTTAGGGGACGGCAATGAGCAGTTCTTC. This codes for CASSLGDGNEQFF.

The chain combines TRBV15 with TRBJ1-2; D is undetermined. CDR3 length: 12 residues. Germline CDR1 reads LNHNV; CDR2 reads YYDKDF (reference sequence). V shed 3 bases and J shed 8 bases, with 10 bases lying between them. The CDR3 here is CATSRSPEGYTF. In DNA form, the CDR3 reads TGTGCCACCAGCAGGTCCCCCGAGGGCTACACCTTC.

As DNA, the CDR3 is TGTGCCTGGGCAGGGGGGAATTCACCCCTCCACTTT. Protein: CAWAGGNSPLHF. The J gene is TRBJ1-6, the V gene TRBV30; 7 bases line up with TRBD1. Germline V CDR1 and CDR2: GTSNPN, SVGIG (reference sequence). V shed 5 bases and J 7 bases; nucleotides not matched to a gene: 2. This CDR3 is built from 12 residues. Variable domain in full (rest from reference TRBV30 and TRBJ1-6): SQTIHQWPATLVQPVGSPLSLECTVEGTSNPNLYWYRQAAGRGLQLLFYSVGIGQISSEVPQNLSASRPQDRQFILSSKKLLLSDSGFYLCAWAGGNSPLHFGNGTRLTVT.

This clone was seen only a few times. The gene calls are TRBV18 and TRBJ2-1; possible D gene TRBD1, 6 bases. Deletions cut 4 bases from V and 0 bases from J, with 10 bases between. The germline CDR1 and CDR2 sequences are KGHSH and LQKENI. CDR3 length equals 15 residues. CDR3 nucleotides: TGTGCCAGCTCACGACAGGCTTCCTCCTACAATGAGCAGTTCTTC. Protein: CASSRQASSYNEQFF.

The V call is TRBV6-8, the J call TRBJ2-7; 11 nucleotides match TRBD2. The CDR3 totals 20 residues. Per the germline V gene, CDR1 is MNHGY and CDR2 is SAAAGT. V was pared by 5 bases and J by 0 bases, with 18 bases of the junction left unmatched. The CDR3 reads CASSLRGVSGRASISYEQYF. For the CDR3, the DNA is TGTGCCAGCAGTCTCAGGGGGGTTAGCGGGAGGGCCTCGATCTCCTACGAGCAGTACTTC.

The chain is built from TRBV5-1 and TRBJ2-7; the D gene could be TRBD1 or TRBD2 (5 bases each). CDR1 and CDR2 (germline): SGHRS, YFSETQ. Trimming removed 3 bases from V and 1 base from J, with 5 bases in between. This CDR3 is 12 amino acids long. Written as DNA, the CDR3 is TGCGCCAGCAGCTGGGGGTCCTACGAGCAGTACTTC. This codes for CASSWGSYEQYF.

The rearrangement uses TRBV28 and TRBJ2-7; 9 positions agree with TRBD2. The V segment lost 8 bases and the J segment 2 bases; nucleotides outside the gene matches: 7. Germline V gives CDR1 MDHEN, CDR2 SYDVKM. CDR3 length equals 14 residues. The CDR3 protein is CASRRLAGPYEQYF. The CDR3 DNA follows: TGTGCCAGCCGGCGCCTAGCGGGACCCTACGAGCAGTACTTC.

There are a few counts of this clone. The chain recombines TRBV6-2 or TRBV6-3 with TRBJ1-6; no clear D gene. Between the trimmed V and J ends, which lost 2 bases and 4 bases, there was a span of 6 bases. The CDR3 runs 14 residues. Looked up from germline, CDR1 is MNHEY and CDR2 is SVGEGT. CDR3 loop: CASSYEGYNSPLHF. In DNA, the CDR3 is TGTGCCAGCAGTTACGAAGGGTATAATTCACCCCTCCACTTT.

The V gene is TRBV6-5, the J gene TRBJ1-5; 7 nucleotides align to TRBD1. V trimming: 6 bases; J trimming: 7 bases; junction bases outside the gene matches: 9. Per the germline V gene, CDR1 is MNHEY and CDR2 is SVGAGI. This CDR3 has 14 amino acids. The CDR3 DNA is TGTGCCAGCAGCCTGACAGGGAGGGGACAGCCCCAGCATTTT. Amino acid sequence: CASSLTGRGQPQHF.

The chain's CDR3 is CSVELDPSKTQYF. The CDR3 DNA reads TGCAGCGTTGAATTGGACCCCTCGAAGACCCAGTACTTC. The genes are TRBV29-1 and TRBJ2-5; D not certain. This CDR3 has 13 residues. The germline CDR1 and CDR2 sequences are SQVTM and ANQGSEA. Trimming left V 2 bases short and J 6 bases short, with 13 bases between.

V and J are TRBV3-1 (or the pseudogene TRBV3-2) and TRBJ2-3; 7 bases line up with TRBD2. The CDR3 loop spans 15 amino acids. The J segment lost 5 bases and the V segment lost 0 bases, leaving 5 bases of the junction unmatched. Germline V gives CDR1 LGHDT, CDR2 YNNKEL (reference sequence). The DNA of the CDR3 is TGTGCCAGCAGCCAAGATGCGGCTAGCGGAGATACGCAGTATTTT. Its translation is CASSQDAASGDTQYF.

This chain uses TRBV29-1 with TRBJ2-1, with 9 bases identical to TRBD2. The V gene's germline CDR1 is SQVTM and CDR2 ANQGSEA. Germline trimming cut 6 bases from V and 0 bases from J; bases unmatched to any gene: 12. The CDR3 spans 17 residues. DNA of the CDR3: TGCAGCGTGCCCTTAACTAGCGGGCGCAGCTCCTACAATGAGCAGTTCTTC. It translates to CSVPLTSGRSSYNEQFF.

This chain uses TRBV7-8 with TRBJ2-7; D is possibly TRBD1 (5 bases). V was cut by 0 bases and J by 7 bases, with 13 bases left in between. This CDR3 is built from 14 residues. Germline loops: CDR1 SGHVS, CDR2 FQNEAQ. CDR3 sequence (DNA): TGTGCCAGCAGCTTAGCCTTGGGGCCTCAAGAGCAGTACTTC. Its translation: CASSLALGPQEQYF.

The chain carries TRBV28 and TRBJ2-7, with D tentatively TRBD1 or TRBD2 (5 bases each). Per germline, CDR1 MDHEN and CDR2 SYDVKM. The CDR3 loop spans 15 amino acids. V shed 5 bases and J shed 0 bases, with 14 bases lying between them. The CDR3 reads CASSDWDGNSYEQYF. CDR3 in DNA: TGTGCCAGCAGTGATTGGGACGGTAACTCCTACGAGCAGTACTTC.

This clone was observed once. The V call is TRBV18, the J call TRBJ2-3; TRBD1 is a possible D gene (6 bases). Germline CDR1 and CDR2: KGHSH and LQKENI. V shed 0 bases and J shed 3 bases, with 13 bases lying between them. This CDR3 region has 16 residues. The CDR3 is CASSPPSGGLTDTQYF. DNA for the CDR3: TGTGCCAGCTCACCACCCAGTGGGGGCCTTACAGATACGCAGTATTTT.

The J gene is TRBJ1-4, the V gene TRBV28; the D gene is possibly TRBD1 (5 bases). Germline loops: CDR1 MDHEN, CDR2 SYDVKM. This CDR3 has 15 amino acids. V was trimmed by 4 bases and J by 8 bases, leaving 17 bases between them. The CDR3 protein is CASSSPGRAGEKLFF. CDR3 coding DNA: TGTGCCAGCAGTTCTCCCGGTAGGGCAGGGGAAAAACTGTTTTTT.

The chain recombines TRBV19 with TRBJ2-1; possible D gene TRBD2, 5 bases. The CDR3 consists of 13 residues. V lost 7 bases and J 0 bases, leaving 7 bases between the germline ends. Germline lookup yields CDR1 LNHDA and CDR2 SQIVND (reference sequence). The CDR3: CASNEGSYNEQFF. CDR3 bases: TGTGCCAGTAACGAGGGCTCCTACAATGAGCAGTTCTTC.